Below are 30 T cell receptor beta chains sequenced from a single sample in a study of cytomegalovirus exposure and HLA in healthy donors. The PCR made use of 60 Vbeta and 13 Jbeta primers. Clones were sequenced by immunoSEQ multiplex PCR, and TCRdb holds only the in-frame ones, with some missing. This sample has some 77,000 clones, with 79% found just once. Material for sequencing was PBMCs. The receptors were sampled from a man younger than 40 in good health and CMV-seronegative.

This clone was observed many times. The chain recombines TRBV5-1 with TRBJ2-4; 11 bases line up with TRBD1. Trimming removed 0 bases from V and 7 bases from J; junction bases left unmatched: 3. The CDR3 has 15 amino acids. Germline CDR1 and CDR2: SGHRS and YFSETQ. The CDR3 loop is CASSLDGTGGNIQYF. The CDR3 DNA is TGCGCCAGCAGCTTGGACGGGACAGGGGGGAACATTCAGTACTTC.

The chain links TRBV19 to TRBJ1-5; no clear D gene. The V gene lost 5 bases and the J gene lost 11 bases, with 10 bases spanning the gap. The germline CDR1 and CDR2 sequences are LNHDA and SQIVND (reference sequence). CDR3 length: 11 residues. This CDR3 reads CASSGWEAQHF. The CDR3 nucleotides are TGTGCCAGTAGTGGGTGGGAGGCCCAGCATTTT. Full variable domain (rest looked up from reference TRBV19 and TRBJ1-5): DGGITQSPKYLFRKEGQNVTLSCEQNLNHDAMYWYRQDPGQGLRLIYYSQIVNDFQKGDIAEGYSVSREKKESFPLTVTSAQKNPTAFYLCASSGWEAQHFGDGTRLSIL.

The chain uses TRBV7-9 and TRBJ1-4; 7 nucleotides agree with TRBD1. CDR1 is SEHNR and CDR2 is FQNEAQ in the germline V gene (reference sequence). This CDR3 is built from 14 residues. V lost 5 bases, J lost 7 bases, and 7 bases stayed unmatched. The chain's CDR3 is CASSITGAGEKLFF. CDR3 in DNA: TGTGCCAGCAGCATAACAGGGGCGGGTGAAAAACTGTTTTTT.

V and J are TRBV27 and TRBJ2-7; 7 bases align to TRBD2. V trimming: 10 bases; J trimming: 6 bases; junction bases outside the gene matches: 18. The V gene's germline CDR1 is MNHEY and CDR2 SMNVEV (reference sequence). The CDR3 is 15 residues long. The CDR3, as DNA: TGTGCCACCAAGTCTGGTGGGAACCTAGCGGCCGAGCAGTACTTC. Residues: CATKSGGNLAAEQYF.

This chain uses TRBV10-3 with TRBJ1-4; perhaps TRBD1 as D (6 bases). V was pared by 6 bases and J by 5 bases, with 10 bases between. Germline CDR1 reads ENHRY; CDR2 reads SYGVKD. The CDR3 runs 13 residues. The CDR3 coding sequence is TGTGCCATCAGCGGGACACAGAATGAAAAACTGTTTTTT. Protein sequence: CAISGTQNEKLFF.

CDR3 nucleotide sequence: TGTGCCAGCAGCGAGGTAGGGGGGGGCATGGATGAGCAGTTCTTC. Translation: CASSEVGGGMDEQFF. The chain links TRBV5-6 to TRBJ2-1; tentative D call: TRBD2 (7 bases). V was pared by 4 bases and J by 8 bases, with 19 bases between. Germline lookup yields CDR1 SGHDT and CDR2 YYEEEE. The CDR3 has 15 amino acids.

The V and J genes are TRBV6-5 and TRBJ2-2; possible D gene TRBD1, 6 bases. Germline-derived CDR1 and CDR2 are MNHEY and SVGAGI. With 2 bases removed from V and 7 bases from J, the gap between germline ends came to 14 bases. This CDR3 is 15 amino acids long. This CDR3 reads CASSYTDRSNGELFF. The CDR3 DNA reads TGTGCCAGCAGTTACACTGACAGGTCGAACGGGGAGCTGTTTTTT.

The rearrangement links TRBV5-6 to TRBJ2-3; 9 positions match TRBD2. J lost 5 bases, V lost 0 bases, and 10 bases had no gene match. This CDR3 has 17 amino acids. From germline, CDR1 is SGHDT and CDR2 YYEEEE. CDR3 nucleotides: TGTGCCAGCAGCTTGGACCTTACTAGCGGGTCTGGAGATACGCAGTATTTT. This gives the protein CASSLDLTSGSGDTQYF.

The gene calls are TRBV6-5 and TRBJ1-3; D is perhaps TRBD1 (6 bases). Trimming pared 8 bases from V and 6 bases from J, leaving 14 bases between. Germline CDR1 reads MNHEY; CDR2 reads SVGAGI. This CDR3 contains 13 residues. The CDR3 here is CASRLGGQNTIYF. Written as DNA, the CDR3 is TGTGCCAGCCGACTGGGGGGGCAAAACACCATATATTTT.

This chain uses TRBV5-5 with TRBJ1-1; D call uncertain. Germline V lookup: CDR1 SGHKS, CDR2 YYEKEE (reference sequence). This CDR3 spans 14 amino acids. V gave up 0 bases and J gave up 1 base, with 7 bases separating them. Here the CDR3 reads CASSLGRGNTEAFF. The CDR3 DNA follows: TGTGCCAGCAGCTTGGGGAGAGGGAACACTGAAGCTTTCTTT.

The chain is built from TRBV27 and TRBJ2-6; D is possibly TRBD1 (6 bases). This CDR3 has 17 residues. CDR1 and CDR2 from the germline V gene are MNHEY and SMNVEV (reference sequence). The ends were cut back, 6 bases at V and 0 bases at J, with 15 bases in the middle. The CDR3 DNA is TGTGCCAGCAGCGCTGACAGGCCACTCTCTGGGGCCAACGTCCTGACTTTC. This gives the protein CASSADRPLSGANVLTF.

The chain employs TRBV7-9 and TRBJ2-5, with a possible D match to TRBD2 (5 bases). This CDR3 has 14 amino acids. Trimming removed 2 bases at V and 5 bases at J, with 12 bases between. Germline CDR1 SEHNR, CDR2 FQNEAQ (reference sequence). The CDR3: CASSLNSGSETQYF. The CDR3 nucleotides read TGTGCCAGCAGCTTAAATTCGGGGAGTGAGACCCAGTACTTC.

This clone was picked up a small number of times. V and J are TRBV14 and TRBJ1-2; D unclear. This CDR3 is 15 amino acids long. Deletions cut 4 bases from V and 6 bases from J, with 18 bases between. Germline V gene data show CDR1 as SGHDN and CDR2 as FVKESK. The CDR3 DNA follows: TGTGCCAGCAGCCTCGTTGTAGGGATGAGGGATGGCTACACCTTC. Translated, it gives CASSLVVGMRDGYTF.

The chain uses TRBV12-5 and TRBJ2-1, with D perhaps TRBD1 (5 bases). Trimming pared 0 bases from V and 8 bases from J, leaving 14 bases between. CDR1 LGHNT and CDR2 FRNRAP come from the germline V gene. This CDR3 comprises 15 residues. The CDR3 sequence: CASGLVRGLGDEQFF. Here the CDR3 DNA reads TGTGCTAGTGGTTTGGTTAGGGGCTTAGGCGATGAGCAGTTCTTC. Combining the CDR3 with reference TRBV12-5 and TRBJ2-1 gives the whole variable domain DARVTQTPRHKVTEMGQEVTMRCQPILGHNTVFWYRQTMMQGLELLAYFRNRAPLDDSGMPKDRFSAEMPDATLATLKIQPSEPRDSAVYFCASGLVRGLGDEQFFGPGTRLTVL.

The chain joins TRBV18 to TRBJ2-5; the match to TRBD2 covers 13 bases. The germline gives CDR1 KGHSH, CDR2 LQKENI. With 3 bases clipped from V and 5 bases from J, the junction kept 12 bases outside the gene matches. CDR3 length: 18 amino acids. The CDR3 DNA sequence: TGTGCCAGCTCACCCATCCCCCTGACTAGCGGGGGGACGGAGACCCAGTACTTC. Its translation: CASSPIPLTSGGTETQYF.

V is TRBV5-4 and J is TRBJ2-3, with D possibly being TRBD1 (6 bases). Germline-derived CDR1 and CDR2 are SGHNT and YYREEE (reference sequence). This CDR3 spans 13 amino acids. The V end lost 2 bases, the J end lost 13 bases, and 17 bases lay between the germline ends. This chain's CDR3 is CASSFKTGREEYF. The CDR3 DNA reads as TGTGCCAGCAGCTTCAAAACAGGGCGTGAGGAGTATTTT.

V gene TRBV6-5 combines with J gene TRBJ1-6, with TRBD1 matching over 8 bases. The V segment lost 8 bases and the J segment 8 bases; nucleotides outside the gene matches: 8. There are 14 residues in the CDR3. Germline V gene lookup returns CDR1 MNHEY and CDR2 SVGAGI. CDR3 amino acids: CASATGQGYSPLHF. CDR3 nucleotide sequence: TGTGCCAGCGCCACTGGACAGGGCTATTCACCCCTCCACTTT.

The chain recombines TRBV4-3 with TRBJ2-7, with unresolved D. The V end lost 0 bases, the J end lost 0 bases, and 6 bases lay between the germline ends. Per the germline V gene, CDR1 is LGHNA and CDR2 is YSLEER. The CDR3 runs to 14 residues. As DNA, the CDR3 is TGCGCCAGCAGCCAAGAAGCCTACTCCTACGAGCAGTACTTC. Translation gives CASSQEAYSYEQYF.

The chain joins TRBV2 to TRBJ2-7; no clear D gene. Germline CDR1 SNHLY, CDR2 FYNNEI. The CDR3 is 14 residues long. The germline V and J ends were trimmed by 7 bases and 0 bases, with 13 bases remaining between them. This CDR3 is CASILSASSYEQYF. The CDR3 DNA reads TGTGCCAGCATCCTCTCCGCGAGCTCCTACGAGCAGTACTTC.

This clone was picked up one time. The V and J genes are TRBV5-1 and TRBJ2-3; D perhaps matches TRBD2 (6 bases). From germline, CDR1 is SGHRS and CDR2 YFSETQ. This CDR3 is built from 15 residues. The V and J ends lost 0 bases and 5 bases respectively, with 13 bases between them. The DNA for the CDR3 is TGCGCCAGCAGCTTGGTTGGTGGGGGAGGAGATACGCAGTATTTT. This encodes CASSLVGGGGDTQYF.

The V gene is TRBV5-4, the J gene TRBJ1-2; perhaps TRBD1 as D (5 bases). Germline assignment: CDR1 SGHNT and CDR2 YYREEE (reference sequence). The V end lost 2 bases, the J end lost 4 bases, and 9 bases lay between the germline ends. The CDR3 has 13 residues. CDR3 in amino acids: CASSLDSIYGYTF. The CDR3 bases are TGTGCCAGCAGCTTAGACAGCATCTATGGCTACACCTTC.

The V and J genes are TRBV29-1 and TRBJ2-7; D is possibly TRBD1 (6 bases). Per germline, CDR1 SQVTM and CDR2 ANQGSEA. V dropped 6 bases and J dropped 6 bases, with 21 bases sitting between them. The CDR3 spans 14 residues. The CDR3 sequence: CSVQGSLSVSEQYF. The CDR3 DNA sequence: TGCAGCGTCCAGGGGTCTCTGTCAGTTTCCGAGCAGTACTTC.

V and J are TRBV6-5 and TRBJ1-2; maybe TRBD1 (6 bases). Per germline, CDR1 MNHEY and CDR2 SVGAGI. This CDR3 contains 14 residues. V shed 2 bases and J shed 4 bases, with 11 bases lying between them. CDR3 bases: TGTGCCAGCAGTTACGGGCAGGGGATCTATGGCTACACCTTC. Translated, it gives CASSYGQGIYGYTF.

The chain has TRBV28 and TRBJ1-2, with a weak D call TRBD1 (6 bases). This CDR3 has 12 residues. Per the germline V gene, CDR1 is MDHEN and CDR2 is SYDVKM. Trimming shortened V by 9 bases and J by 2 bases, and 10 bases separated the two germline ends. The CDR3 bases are TGTGCCAGTTCGGACAGCAACTATGGCTACACCTTC. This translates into CASSDSNYGYTF.

CDR3 loop: CASNLQGANTEAFF. The CDR3 region has the DNA TGTGCCAGCAACTTACAGGGGGCAAACACTGAAGCTTTCTTT. The chain joins TRBV6-1 to TRBJ1-1; TRBD1 aligns across 9 bases. V dropped 7 bases and J dropped 2; count of bases not matched to a gene: 5. The CDR3 spans 14 residues. Germline V lookup: CDR1 MNHNS, CDR2 SASEGT.

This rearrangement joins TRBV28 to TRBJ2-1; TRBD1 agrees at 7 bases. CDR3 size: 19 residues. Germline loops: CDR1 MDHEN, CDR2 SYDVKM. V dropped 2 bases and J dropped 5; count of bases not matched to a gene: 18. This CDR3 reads CASSLSPLGRGRPNNEQFF. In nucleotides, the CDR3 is TGTGCCAGCAGTTTAAGCCCTTTGGGTAGGGGGCGACCGAACAATGAGCAGTTCTTC.

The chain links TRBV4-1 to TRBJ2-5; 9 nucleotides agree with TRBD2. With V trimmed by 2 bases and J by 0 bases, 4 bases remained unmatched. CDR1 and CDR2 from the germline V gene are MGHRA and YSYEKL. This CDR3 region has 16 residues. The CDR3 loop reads CASSQKRGAYQETQYF. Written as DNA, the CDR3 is TGCGCCAGCAGCCAAAAGCGGGGGGCGTACCAAGAGACCCAGTACTTC.

This chain's CDR3 is CAISETGALNYGYTF. As DNA, the CDR3 is TGTGCCATCAGTGAAACAGGGGCCCTCAACTATGGCTACACCTTC. This chain joins TRBV10-3 and TRBJ1-2; 7 positions match TRBD1. Germline CDR1 ENHRY, CDR2 SYGVKD. V gave up 3 bases and J gave up 2 bases; unmatched junction bases: 6. CDR3 length equals 15 residues.

The CDR3 DNA sequence: TGTGCCAGCAGCCTCAAAGGCGCGGGTGGCTACACCTTC. This gives the protein CASSLKGAGGYTF. The chain couples TRBV5-4 to TRBJ1-2; D remains ambiguous. The CDR3 has 13 residues. Germline CDR1 reads SGHNT; CDR2 reads YYREEE (reference sequence). The V end lost 4 bases, the J end lost 7 bases, and 14 bases lay between the germline ends. Full variable domain (remainder filled in from reference TRBV5-4 and TRBJ1-2): ETGVTQSPTHLIKTRGQQVTLRCSSQSGHNTVSWYQQALGQGPQFIFQYYREEENGRGNFPPRFSGLQFPNYSSELNVNALELDDSALYLCASSLKGAGGYTFGSGTRLTVV.

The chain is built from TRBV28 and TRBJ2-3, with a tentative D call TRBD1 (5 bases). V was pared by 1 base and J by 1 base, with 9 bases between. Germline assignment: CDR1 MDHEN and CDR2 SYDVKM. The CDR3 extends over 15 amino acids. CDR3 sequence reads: CASSLSGIGTDTQYF. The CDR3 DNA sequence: TGTGCCAGCAGTTTATCAGGGATCGGCACAGATACGCAGTATTTT.